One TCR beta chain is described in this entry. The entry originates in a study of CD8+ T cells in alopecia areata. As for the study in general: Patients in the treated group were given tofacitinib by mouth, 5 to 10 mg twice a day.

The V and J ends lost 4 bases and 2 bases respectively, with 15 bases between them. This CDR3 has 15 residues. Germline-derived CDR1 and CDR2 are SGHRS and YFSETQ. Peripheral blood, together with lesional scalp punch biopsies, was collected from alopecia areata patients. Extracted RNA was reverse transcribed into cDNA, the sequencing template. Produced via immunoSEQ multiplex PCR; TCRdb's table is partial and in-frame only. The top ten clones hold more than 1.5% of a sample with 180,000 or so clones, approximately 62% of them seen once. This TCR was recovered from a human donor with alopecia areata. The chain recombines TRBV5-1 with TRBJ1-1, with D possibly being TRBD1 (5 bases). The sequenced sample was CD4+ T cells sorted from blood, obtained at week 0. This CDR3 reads CASSRTGQGNTEAFF. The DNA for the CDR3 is TGCGCCAGCAGCCGAACAGGCCAGGGTAACACTGAAGCTTTCTTT. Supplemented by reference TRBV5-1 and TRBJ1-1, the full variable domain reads KAGVTQTPRYLIKTRGQQVTLSCSPISGHRSVSWYQQTPGQGLQFLFEYFSETQRNKGNFPGRFSGRQFSNSRSEMNVSTLELGDSALYLCASSRTGQGNTEAFFGQGTRLTVV.